These 2 T cell receptor beta chains share one sample of origin, sequenced in a study of shared clonotypes between healthy human individuals. This table comes from immunoSEQ multiplex PCR, and its TCRdb copy is limited to in-frame clones, with some not included. The sample has 1.4 million or so clones, about 98.5% seen once. The sequenced sample was naive CD4+ T cells sorted from blood. Subset meaning: CD45RA+ positively selected. These receptors were taken from a man under 40 in good health.

This chain's CDR3 is CASSIGTSGGYEQYF. CDR3 in DNA: TGCGCCAGCAGTATCGGGACTAGCGGTGGATACGAGCAGTACTTC. The rearrangement joins TRBV5-1 to TRBJ2-7; the match to TRBD2 covers 11 bases. In germline, CDR1 is SGHRS, CDR2 YFSETQ. Trimming cost V 5 bases and J 4 bases; bases outside gene matches: 8. The CDR3 loop spans 15 amino acids. Full variable domain (missing parts from reference TRBV5-1 and TRBJ2-7): KAGVTQTPRYLIKTRGQQVTLSCSPISGHRSVSWYQQTPGQGLQFLFEYFSETQRNKGNFPGRFSGRQFSNSRSEMNVSTLELGDSALYLCASSIGTSGGYEQYFGPGTRLTVT.

The chain links TRBV20-1 to TRBJ1-2; D ambiguous. The CDR3 covers 11 residues. With 1 base removed from V and 8 bases from J, the gap between germline ends came to 8 bases. The germline CDR1 and CDR2 sequences are DFQATT and SNEGSKA (reference sequence). The CDR3 bases are TGCAGTGCTAGAGTTGCCCTCGGCTACACCTTC. Its protein product is CSARVALGYTF.